This TCR beta chain was sequenced for a study of T cell changes during pregnancy in multiple sclerosis. Clones were sequenced by immunoSEQ multiplex PCR, and TCRdb holds only the in-frame ones, with some missing. This repertoire shows some 41,000 clones, roughly 93% found once; its top ten account for about 1.5%. The ends lost 5 bases at V and 11 bases at J; junction bases unmatched: 10. From germline, CDR1 is MDHEN and CDR2 SYDVKM. The CDR3 spans 13 residues. The sequencing sample was made of PBMCs (not recorded whether the cells were cultured). V and J are TRBV28 and TRBJ2-7; 9 bases align to TRBD1. This sequence originates from a female donor with multiple sclerosis, enrolled in a pregnancy study. The CDR3 here is CASSPEPTGGEYF. CDR3 nucleotides: TGTGCCAGCAGTCCCGAACCCACAGGGGGCGAGTACTTC. The entire variable domain, with the rest obtained from reference TRBV28 and TRBJ2-7, is as follows: DVKVTQSSRYLVKRTGEKVFLECVQDMDHENMFWYRQDPGLGLRLIYFSYDVKMKEKGDIPEGYSVSREKKERFSLILESASTNQTSMYLCASSPEPTGGEYFGPGTRLTVT.